This T cell receptor (beta chain) was identified in a study of OX40 agonist ivuxolimab in advanced cancers. With 11 bases clipped from V and 10 bases from J, the junction kept 12 bases outside the gene matches. The CDR3 covers 13 residues. Germline V CDR1 and CDR2: SNHLY, FYNNEI. Method: immunoSEQ multiplex PCR; TCRdb's copy keeps in-frame clones and lacks some. The data hold some 60,000 clones, with about nine tenths observed a single time. The TCR comes from an adult with an advanced solid tumor such as melanoma, head and neck, liver or kidney cancer. The V call is TRBV2, the J call TRBJ2-1; 9 nucleotides align to TRBD2. The specimen was CD4+ or CD8+ T cells sorted from blood, collected in a trial of the OX40 agonist ivuxolimab. CDR3 DNA: TGTGCCTCGACTCTAGCGGGAAAAAGGGAGCAGTTCTTC. Translated, it gives CASTLAGKREQFF.